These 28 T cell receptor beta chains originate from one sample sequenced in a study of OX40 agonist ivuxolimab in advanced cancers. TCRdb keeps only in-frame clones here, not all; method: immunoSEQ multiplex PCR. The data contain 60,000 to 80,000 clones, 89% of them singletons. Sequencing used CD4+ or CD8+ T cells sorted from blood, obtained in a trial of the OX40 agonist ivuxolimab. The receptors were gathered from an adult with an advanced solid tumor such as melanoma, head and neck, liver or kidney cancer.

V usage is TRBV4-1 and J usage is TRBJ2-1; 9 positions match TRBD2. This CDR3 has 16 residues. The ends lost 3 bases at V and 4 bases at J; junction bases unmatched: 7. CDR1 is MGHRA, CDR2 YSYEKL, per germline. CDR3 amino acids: CASSQTGLAIYNEQFF. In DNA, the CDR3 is TGCGCCAGCAGCCAGACCGGACTAGCGATTTACAATGAGCAGTTCTTC.

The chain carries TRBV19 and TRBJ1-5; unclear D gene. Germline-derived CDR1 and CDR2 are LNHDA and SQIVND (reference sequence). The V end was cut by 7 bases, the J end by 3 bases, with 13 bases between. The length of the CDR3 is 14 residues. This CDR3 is CASTPGRDNQPQHF. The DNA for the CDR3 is TGTGCCAGTACCCCGGGGAGGGACAATCAGCCCCAGCATTTT.

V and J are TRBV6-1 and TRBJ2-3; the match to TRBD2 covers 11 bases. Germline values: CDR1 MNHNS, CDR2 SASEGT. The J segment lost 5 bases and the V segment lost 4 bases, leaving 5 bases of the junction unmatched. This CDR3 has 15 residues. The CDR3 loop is CASSGTSGRIDTQYF. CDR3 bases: TGTGCCAGCAGTGGAACTAGCGGGAGAATAGATACGCAGTATTTT.

Written as DNA, the CDR3 is TGTGCCAGCAGTTTCCCTCGACAAGCAACTAATGAAAAACTGTTTTTT. Encoded protein: CASSFPRQATNEKLFF. The chain employs TRBV28 and TRBJ1-4; D is ambiguous. Germline CDR1 reads MDHEN; CDR2 reads SYDVKM. The CDR3 consists of 16 residues. V lost 3 bases and J 0 bases, leaving 11 bases between the germline ends.

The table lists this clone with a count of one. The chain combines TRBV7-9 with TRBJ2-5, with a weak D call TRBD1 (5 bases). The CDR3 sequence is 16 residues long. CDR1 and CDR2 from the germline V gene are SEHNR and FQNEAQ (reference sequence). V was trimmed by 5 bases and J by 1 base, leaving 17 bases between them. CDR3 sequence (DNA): TGTGCCAGCAGCCCAAACTTATACAGGTCCCAAGAGACCCAGTACTTC. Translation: CASSPNLYRSQETQYF.

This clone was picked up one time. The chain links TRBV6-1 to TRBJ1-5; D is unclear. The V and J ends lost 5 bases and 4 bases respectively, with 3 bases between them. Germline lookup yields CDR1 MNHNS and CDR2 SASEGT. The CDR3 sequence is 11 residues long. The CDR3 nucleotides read TGTGCCAGCAGTTTTAATCAGCCCCAGCATTTT. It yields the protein CASSFNQPQHF.

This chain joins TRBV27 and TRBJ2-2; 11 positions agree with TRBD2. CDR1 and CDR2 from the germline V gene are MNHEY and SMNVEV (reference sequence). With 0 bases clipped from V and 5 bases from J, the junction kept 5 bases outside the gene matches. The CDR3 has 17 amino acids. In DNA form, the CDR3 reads TGTGCCAGCAGTTTATCCCGACTAGCGGGGACTACCGGGGAGCTGTTTTTT. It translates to CASSLSRLAGTTGELFF.

CDR3 bases: TGTGCCAGCAGCCACCTCACCAAAAACATTCAGTACTTC. Encoded protein: CASSHLTKNIQYF. This chain links TRBV5-4 with TRBJ2-4; unclear D gene. The V end was cut by 4 bases, the J end by 2 bases, with 7 bases between. Germline loops: CDR1 SGHNT, CDR2 YYREEE (reference sequence). The CDR3 has 13 amino acids.

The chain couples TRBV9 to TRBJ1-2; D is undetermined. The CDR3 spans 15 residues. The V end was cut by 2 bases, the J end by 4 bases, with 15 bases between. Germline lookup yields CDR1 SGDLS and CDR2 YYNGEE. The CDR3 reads CASSVNLHTAYGYTF. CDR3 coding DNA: TGTGCCAGCAGCGTCAACCTCCACACGGCCTATGGCTACACCTTC.

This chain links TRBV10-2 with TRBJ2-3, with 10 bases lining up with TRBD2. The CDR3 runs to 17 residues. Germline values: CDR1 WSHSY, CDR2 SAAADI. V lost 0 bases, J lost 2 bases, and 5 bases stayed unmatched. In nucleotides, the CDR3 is TGCGCCAGCAGTGAGTCGGGTAGCGGGAGGATCACAGATACGCAGTATTTT. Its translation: CASSESGSGRITDTQYF.

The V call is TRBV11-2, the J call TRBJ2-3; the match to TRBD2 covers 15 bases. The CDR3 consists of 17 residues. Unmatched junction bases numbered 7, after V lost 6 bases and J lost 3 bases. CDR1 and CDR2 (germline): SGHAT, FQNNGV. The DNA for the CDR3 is TGTGCCAGCAGTTATGGACTAGCGGGGGGGAAAACAGATACGCAGTATTTT. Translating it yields CASSYGLAGGKTDTQYF.

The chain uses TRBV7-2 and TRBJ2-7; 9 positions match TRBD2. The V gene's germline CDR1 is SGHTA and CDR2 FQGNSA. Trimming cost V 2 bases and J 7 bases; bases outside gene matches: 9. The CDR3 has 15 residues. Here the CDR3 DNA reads TGTGCCAGCAGCTTAACCCGCGGGAGGGCCGGGGAGCAGTACTTC. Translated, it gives CASSLTRGRAGEQYF.

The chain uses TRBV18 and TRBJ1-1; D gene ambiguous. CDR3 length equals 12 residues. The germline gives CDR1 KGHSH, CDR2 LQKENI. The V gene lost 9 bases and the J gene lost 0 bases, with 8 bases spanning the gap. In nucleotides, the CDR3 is TGTGCCAGTCAAACAGTGAACACTGAAGCTTTCTTT. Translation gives CASQTVNTEAFF. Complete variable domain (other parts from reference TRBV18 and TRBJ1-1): NAGVMQNPRHLVRRRGQEARLRCSPMKGHSHVYWYRQLPEEGLKFMVYLQKENIIDESGMPKERFSAEFPKEGPSILRIQQVVRGDSAAYFCASQTVNTEAFFGQGTRLTVV.

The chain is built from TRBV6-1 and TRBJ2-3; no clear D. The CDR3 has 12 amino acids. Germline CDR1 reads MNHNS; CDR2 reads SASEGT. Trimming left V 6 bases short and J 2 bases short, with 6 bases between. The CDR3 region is CASRLTTDTQYF. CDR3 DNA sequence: TGTGCCAGCAGGCTGACCACAGATACGCAGTATTTT.

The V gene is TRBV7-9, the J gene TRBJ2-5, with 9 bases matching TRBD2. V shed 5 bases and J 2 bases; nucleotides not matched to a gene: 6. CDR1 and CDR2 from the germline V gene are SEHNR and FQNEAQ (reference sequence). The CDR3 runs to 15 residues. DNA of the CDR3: TGTGCCAGCAGCCCCGGCGGGGGGGATCAAGAGACCCAGTACTTC. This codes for CASSPGGGDQETQYF.

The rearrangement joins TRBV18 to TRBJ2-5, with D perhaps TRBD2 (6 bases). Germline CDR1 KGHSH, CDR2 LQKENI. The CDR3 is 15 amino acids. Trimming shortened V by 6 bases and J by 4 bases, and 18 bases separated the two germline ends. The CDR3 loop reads CASSSGVPRGETQYF. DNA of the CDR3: TGTGCCAGCTCCTCGGGGGTCCCGCGGGGAGAGACCCAGTACTTC. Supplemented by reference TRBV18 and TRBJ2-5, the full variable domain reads NAGVMQNPRHLVRRRGQEARLRCSPMKGHSHVYWYRQLPEEGLKFMVYLQKENIIDESGMPKERFSAEFPKEGPSILRIQQVVRGDSAAYFCASSSGVPRGETQYFGPGTRLLVL.

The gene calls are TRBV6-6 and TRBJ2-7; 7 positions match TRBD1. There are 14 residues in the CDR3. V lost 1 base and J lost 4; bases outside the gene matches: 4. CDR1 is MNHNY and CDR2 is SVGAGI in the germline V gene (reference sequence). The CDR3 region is CASSYLGGGYEQYF. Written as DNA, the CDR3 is TGTGCCAGCAGTTACTTAGGGGGCGGGTACGAGCAGTACTTC.

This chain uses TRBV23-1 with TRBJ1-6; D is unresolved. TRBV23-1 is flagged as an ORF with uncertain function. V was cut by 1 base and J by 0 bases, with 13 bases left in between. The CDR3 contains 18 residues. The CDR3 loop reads CASSQLTALSSYNSPLHF. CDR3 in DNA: TGCGCCAGCAGTCAATTAACGGCACTGAGCTCCTATAATTCACCCCTCCACTTT.

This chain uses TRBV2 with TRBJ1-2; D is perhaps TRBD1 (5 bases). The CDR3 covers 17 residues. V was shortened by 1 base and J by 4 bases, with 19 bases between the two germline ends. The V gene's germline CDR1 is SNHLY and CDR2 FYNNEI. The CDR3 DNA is TGTGCCAGCAGTGAAGGACTGGCGGGGGTTCGTGTCTATGGCTACACCTTC. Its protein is CASSEGLAGVRVYGYTF.

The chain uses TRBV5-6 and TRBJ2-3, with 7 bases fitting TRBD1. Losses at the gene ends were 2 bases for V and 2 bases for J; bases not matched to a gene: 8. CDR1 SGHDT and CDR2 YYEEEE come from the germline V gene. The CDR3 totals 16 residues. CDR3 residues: CASSLKQGYHTDTQYF. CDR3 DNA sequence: TGTGCCAGCAGCTTAAAACAGGGGTACCACACAGATACGCAGTATTTT.

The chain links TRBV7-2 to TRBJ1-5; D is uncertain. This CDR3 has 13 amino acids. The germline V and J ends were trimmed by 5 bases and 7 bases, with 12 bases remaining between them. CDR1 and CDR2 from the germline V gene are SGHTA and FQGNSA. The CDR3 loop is CASSERPHQPQHF. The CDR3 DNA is TGTGCCAGCAGCGAGAGGCCGCACCAGCCCCAGCATTTT.

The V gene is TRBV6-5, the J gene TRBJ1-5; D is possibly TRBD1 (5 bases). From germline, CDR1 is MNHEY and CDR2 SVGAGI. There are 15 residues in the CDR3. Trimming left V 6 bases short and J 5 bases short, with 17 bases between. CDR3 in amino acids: CASRPTGPVDQPQHF. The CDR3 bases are TGTGCCAGCAGACCCACGGGACCCGTAGATCAGCCCCAGCATTTT.

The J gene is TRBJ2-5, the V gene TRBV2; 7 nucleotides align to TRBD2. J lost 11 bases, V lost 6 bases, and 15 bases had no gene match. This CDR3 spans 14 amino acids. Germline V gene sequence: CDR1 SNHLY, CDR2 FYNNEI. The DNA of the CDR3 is TGTGCCAGCAGGGATGGGGGGGATCGAGGAGAGCAGTACTTC. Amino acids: CASRDGGDRGEQYF.

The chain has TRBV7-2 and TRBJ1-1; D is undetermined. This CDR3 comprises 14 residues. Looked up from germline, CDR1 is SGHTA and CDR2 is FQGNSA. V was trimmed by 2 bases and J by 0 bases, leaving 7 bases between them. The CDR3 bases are TGTGCCAGCAGCTTACAACCGATGAACACTGAAGCTTTCTTT. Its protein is CASSLQPMNTEAFF. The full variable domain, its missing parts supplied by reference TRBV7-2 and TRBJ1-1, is GAGVSQSPSNKVTEKGKDVELRCDPISGHTALYWYRQSLGQGLEFLIYFQGNSAPDKSGLPSDRFSAERTGGSVSTLTIQRTQQEDSAVYLCASSLQPMNTEAFFGQGTRLTVV.

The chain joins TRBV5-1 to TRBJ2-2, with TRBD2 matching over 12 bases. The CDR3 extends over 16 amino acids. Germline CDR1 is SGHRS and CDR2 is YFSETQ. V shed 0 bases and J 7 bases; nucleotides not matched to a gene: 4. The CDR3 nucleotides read TGCGCCAGCAGCTTGGAGACTAGCGGGAGTATCGGGGAGCTGTTTTTT. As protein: CASSLETSGSIGELFF.

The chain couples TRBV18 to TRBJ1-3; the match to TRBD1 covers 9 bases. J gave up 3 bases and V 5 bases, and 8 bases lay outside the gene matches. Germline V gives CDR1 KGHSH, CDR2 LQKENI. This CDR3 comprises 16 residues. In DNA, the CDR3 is TGTGCCAGCTCAACCGCCGGGACAGGGAGTGGAAACACCATATATTTT. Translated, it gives CASSTAGTGSGNTIYF.

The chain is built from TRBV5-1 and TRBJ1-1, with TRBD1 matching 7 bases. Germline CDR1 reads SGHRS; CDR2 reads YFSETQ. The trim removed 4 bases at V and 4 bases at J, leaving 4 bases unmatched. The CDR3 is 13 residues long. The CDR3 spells CASSQTGFTEAFF. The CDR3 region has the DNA TGCGCCAGCAGCCAGACAGGGTTCACTGAAGCTTTCTTT.

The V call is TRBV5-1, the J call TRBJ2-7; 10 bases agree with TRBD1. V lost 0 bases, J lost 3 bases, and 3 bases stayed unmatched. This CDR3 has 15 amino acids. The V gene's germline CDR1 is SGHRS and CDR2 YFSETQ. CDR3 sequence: CASSLEGTGDYEQYF. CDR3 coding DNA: TGCGCCAGCAGCTTGGAAGGGACAGGGGACTACGAGCAGTACTTC.